This T cell receptor beta chain was retrieved from a study of T cell changes during pregnancy in multiple sclerosis. The assay was immunoSEQ multiplex PCR, and TCRdb's table has in-frame clones only and misses some. The table has about 53,000 clones, about nine tenths seen once. V lost 3 bases, J lost 5 bases, and 16 bases stayed unmatched. This CDR3 region has 18 residues. From germline, CDR1 is LNHDA and CDR2 SQIVND (reference sequence). The sample was CD4+ T cells from peripheral blood mononuclear cells, taken in the third trimester of pregnancy. The clonotype comes from a female donor with multiple sclerosis, enrolled in a pregnancy study. The chain employs TRBV19 and TRBJ2-5, with 9 bases that match TRBD2. The CDR3, as DNA: TGTGCCAGTAGTATCAGGCCCCTTGCGGGGGGGCCTGGTGAGACCCAGTACTTC. This sequence encodes CASSIRPLAGGPGETQYF.